These T cell receptor beta chains were read from a single sample in a study of sequential checkpoint blockade in melanoma. Sequencing was performed with immunoSEQ multiplex PCR; in TCRdb, only in-frame clones are kept and a portion is missing. In the table there are about 12,000 clones, 27% of which are singletons. The sample was tumor tissue (inferred from file names), taken from a patient given nivolumab and ipilimumab in sequence. The source of these receptors is a human donor with melanoma. Each CDR3 is given with its conserved first and last residue. The D gene is left open where the match is weak. Clone size, where shown, is once, few, many, or a class for clones that have expanded.

V	size	J	D	DNA	CDR3
TRBV12-5	.	TRBJ2-3	.	TGTGCTAGTTTGAGATGGGGCACAGATACGCAGTATTTT	CASLRWGTDTQYF
TRBV14	.	TRBJ2-5	.	TGTGCCAGCAGCCAGGGCCACGGGGAGACCCAGTACTTC	CASSQGHGETQYF
TRBV18	.	TRBJ1-1	TRBD1	TGTGCCAGCTCACCCTTCGAGGGGGCGAGGCCTGAAGCTTTCTTT	CASSPFEGARPEAFF
TRBV19	few	TRBJ2-1	TRBD2	TGTGCCAGTAGTCTGACTAGCGGGGACTACAATGAGCAGTTCTTC	CASSLTSGDYNEQFF
TRBV10-2	.	TRBJ1-1	.	TGCGCCAGCAGTCGACAGTTTCAGAACACTGAAGCTTTCTTT	CASSRQFQNTEAFF
TRBV6-8	many	TRBJ1-1	.	TGTGCCAGCAGCCGGGAGGTACGGCCGAACACTGAAGCTTTCTTT	CASSREVRPNTEAFF
TRBV6-8	.	TRBJ1-2	TRBD1	TGTGCCAGCAGTCTACAGGGGAACTATGGCTACACCTTC	CASSLQGNYGYTF
TRBV12-1	.	TRBJ1-4	.	TGTGCCAGCATCCACTCGTCGTGGGGAGGGGAAAAACTGTTTTTT	CASIHSSWGGEKLFF
TRBV4-1	many	TRBJ2-5	TRBD2	TGCGCCAGCAGCCGGTTCCCTAATCTAGCGGGAATTTTTCAAGAGACCCAGTACTTC	CASSRFPNLAGIFQETQYF
TRBV28	.	TRBJ1-2	.	TGTGCCAGCAGCTCCCCTGCAGGGTTTGGCTACACCTTC	CASSSPAGFGYTF
TRBV11-3	few	TRBJ2-5	.	TGTGCCAGCAGTCGAGGACCGGGCGGGGAGACCCAGTACTTC	CASSRGPGGETQYF
TRBV15	.	TRBJ2-1	.	TGTGCCACCAAGACAGAGAGCTCCTACAATGAGCAGTTCTTC	CATKTESSYNEQFF
TRBV7-1	many	TRBJ2-2	TRBD2	TGTGCCAGCAGCTACAGGACTAGCACCCCCGGGGAGCTGTTTTTT	CASSYRTSTPGELFF
TRBV12-5	.	TRBJ2-1	TRBD2	TGTGCTAGTGGTACTCAGCGGGGACTAGCGGGAGCTCGCTCCTACAATGAGCAGTTCTTC	CASGTQRGLAGARSYNEQFF
TRBV28	.	TRBJ2-7	.	TGTGCCAGCACCTCACCCCACAGGGTATTCTACGAGCAGTACTTC	CASTSPHRVFYEQYF
TRBV29-1	.	TRBJ2-1	.	TGCAGCGTTGAAGATCAAGTTAGCCGGCAGTTCTTC	CSVEDQVSRQFF
TRBV11-3	few	TRBJ2-3	.	TGTGCCAGCAGCTACAGGGCGGGGACTAGCACAGATACGCAGTATTTT	CASSYRAGTSTDTQYF
TRBV28	few	TRBJ2-1	.	TGTGCCAGCAGTTTTTGGTTCTACGGCCAAACTAGCGTCAAGAGGGGGGACAATGAGCAGTTCTTC	CASSFWFYGQTSVKRGDNEQFF
TRBV5-1	.	TRBJ2-7	TRBD1	TGCGCCAGCAGCTCTCGGACAGGGGCCTACGAGCAGTACTTC	CASSSRTGAYEQYF
TRBV18	.	TRBJ1-3	.	TGTGCCAGCTCACCATTCGACAACTACTCTGGAAACACCATATATTTT	CASSPFDNYSGNTIYF
TRBV18	few	TRBJ1-2	.	TGTGCCAGCTCACCAGCGGTGAACTATGGCTACACCTTC	CASSPAVNYGYTF
TRBV28	few	TRBJ1-2	.	TGTGCCAGCAGACCGACAGGAGATTTCTATGGCTACACCTTC	CASRPTGDFYGYTF
TRBV23-1	few	TRBJ2-1	TRBD2	TGCGCCAGCAGCCAAGATCGTCAAGCGGGGTACAATGAGCAGTTCTTC	CASSQDRQAGYNEQFF
TRBV14	.	TRBJ1-4	.	TGTGCCAGCAGCCTTGGAGCAGACGTTAATGAAAAACTGTTTTTT	CASSLGADVNEKLFF
TRBV14	few	TRBJ1-1	.	TGTGCCAGCAGCCAAGATCGCCGGAGGGGAGCTTTCTTT	CASSQDRRRGAFF
TRBV12-5	.	TRBJ2-4	.	TGTGCTAGTGGTTTGCAGGAAAACATTCAGTACTTC	CASGLQENIQYF
TRBV7-7	many	TRBJ1-6	.	TGTGCCAGCAGCCAAGAAATTCCCAGGGTTATCCGTGATTCACCCCTCCACTTT	CASSQEIPRVIRDSPLHF
TRBV6-8	.	TRBJ2-7	TRBD1	TGTGCCAGCAGCGGGGACAGGAGCTCCTACGAGCAGTACTTC	CASSGDRSSYEQYF
TRBV18	.	TRBJ2-7	TRBD2	TGTGCCAGCTCACCACCTGGGACAACGCGGGGGGTTTACGAGCAGTACTTC	CASSPPGTTRGVYEQYF
TRBV10-2	few	TRBJ1-1	.	TGCGCCAGCAGCTGGGTGAACACTGAAGCTTTCTTT	CASSWVNTEAFF
TRBV14	.	TRBJ1-2	.	TGTGCCAGCAGCCAAGCGGGGTGGGATGGCTACACCTTC	CASSQAGWDGYTF
TRBV19	.	TRBJ2-2	.	TGTGCCAGTAGTGGCACAGCCCGCGGGGAGCTGTTTTTT	CASSGTARGELFF
TRBV11-3	medium-sized	TRBJ2-7	.	TGTGCCAGCAGCTTAGGTGGGTTGGACTCCTACGAGCAGTACTTC	CASSLGGLDSYEQYF
TRBV19	.	TRBJ1-5	.	TGTGCCAGTTCTTGGTCGAATCAGCCCCAGCATTTT	CASSWSNQPQHF
TRBV28	.	TRBJ2-1	TRBD2	TGTGCCAGCAGTACTACTACTAGCGGACTCTTCTCCTACAATGAGCAGTTCTTC	CASSTTTSGLFSYNEQFF
TRBV6-8	.	TRBJ2-3	.	TGTGCCACCCTTGTGTGGTTCCGCACAGATACGCAGTATTTT	CATLVWFRTDTQYF
TRBV9	.	TRBJ1-1	TRBD1	TGTGCCAGCAGCGTAGTTACAGGGGGAATTAACACTGAAGCTTTCTTT	CASSVVTGGINTEAFF
TRBV9	many	TRBJ2-7	TRBD2	TGTGCCAGCAGCGTAGCGAGCGGGGTTGCCTACGAGCAGTACTTC	CASSVASGVAYEQYF
TRBV19	.	TRBJ1-3	.	TGTGCCAGTAGTATCGGGGGATTGGCTGGAAACACCATATATTTT	CASSIGGLAGNTIYF
TRBV19	.	TRBJ2-1	.	TGTGCCAGTAACTACGGGGGAGGTCTCAAGCAGTTCTTC	CASNYGGGLKQFF
TRBV11-3	many	TRBJ2-5	.	TGTGCCAGCAGCTTCACAGGTCAGGGAGAGACCCAGTACTTC	CASSFTGQGETQYF
TRBV28	few	TRBJ2-7	.	TGTGCCAGCAGTCCGGGGACGGGACCCCTCTCCTACGAGCAGTACTTC	CASSPGTGPLSYEQYF